The T cell receptor beta chain under discussion was sequenced for a study of cytomegalovirus exposure and HLA in healthy donors. Study background: Approximately 180 million T cells yielded 117 million unique TCR beta sequences in earlier analysis.

PCR was performed using 60 Vbeta and 13 Jbeta primers. Generated by immunoSEQ multiplex PCR, the TCRdb table keeps only in-frame clones and is missing some. The sample carries under 150,000 clones, about 64% recorded once. Germline V gives CDR1 SGHTA, CDR2 FQGNSA. The CDR3 totals 17 residues. Details on this clone: No antigen is known for it. At one end the junction does not follow the germline gene, possibly because of a read error.

The study, taken as a whole, reports: The authors listed 150 to 200 TCR beta chains as cytomegalovirus-associated. Accurate predictions that matched the HLA-A and HLA-B alleles of most subjects were reportedly made from TCR beta sequences. The classifier was said to identify cytomegalovirus status with high specificity and sensitivity.

The source material was PBMCs. The chain is built from TRBV7-2 and TRBJ2-2; 8 bases are a match to TRBD1. The receptor comes from a woman aged 40 to 50 in good health and CMV-seronegative. The CDR3 nucleotides read TGTGCCAGCACCTTAGTCGCCGGGACAGGCAACACCGGGGAGCTGTTTTTT. Amino acid sequence: CASTLVAGTGNTGELFF.